A single sample is the source of the 18 T cell receptor beta chains below, sequenced in a study of vaccination effects on CD4 cells after COVID-19 (dated by TCRdb to 2021 to 2024). Receptors were amplified or captured by the immunoSEQ multiplex PCR assay. As stored in TCRdb, this immuneACCESS dataset retains in-frame rearrangements with V and J assigned. A fraction of the clones does not appear; measured against another copy, unresolved V genes explain less than half of the discrepancy, and the remainder lacks a known reason. In all, the sample holds tens of thousands of clones, and roughly 81% of those were seen once. Together, the top ten hold roughly 1.5% of the sample. The ViraFEST assay stimulated PBMC with viral peptide pools and then used TCR sequencing to identify antigen-specific CD4+ T cell clonotypes by expansion. After approximately 11 days of culture, CD4+ T cells were isolated with the EasySep CD4+ T cell isolation kit. Two doses of either the BNT162b2 or the mRNA-1273 mRNA SARS-CoV-2 vaccine were administered to participants.

Their antigen targets remain unknown. The sample here was CD4+ T cells from PBMCs cultured with HCoV-229E spike peptides, taken after COVID-19 vaccination. The cell subset or site label, read with the paper, signifies: HCoV-229E spike overlapping peptide pool stimulation. Receptors originate from a human donor who received a COVID-19 vaccine.

This clone has only one observation. This chain joins TRBV7-8 and TRBJ1-6; D gene unclear. The CDR3 loop spans 13 amino acids. The ends were cut back, 2 bases at V and 12 bases at J, with 11 bases in the middle. Germline V gene data show CDR1 as SGHVS and CDR2 as FQNEAQ. This CDR3 is CASSLTSEGPLHF. The CDR3 nucleotides are TGTGCCAGCAGCTTAACCTCGGAGGGACCCCTCCACTTT.

Only one count was recorded for this clone. J is TRBJ2-5 and V is TRBV28, with a possible D match to TRBD1 (5 bases). The germline V and J ends were trimmed by 7 bases and 2 bases, with 17 bases remaining between them. Germline CDR1 reads MDHEN; CDR2 reads SYDVKM. The CDR3 is 15 residues long. The CDR3: CASTNPGAGQETQYF. DNA for the CDR3: TGTGCCAGCACCAACCCTGGGGCAGGGCAAGAGACCCAGTACTTC.

This chain links TRBV25-1 with TRBJ1-2; D is possibly TRBD1 (5 bases). Between the trimmed V and J ends, which lost 7 bases and 1 base, there was a span of 13 bases. CDR1 and CDR2 (germline): MGHDK, SYGVNS. This CDR3 contains 14 residues. Here the CDR3 DNA reads TGTGCCAGCACCCCGGCAGGGCTTAACTATGGCTACACCTTC. It specifies CASTPAGLNYGYTF.

The chain carries TRBV18 and TRBJ1-2, with TRBD1 matching 9 bases. CDR1 is KGHSH and CDR2 is LQKENI in the germline V gene. This CDR3 is 14 amino acids long. Trimming removed 2 bases from V and 8 bases from J; junction bases left unmatched: 6. Written as DNA, the CDR3 is TGTGCCAGCTCACCAGCTACAGGGGGCCGGGGCTACACCTTC. This codes for CASSPATGGRGYTF.

The chain recombines TRBV4-1 with TRBJ2-1; D may be TRBD1 or TRBD2 (5 bases each). Germline V lookup: CDR1 MGHRA, CDR2 YSYEKL. The V and J ends lost 3 bases and 3 bases respectively, with 15 bases between them. CDR3 size: 16 residues. The CDR3 coding sequence is TGCGCCAGCAGCCAGCCCGAAGGGACCCGCTACAATGAGCAGTTCTTC. Its protein is CASSQPEGTRYNEQFF.

J is TRBJ2-5 and V is TRBV4-1; D unclear. Trimming pared 0 bases from V and 5 bases from J, leaving 10 bases between. The CDR3 has 14 amino acids. Per germline, CDR1 MGHRA and CDR2 YSYEKL. The CDR3 loop is CASSQERFQETQYF. The CDR3 coding sequence is TGCGCCAGCAGCCAAGAGAGGTTTCAGGAGACCCAGTACTTC.

Here the CDR3 DNA reads TGTGCCACCAGCGGACAGGGGAACACTGAAGCTTTCTTT. Encoded protein: CATSGQGNTEAFF. V usage is TRBV15 and J usage is TRBJ1-1; 8 bases align to TRBD1. This CDR3 region has 13 residues. Trimming cost V 5 bases and J 1 base; bases outside gene matches: 0. Per the germline V gene, CDR1 is LNHNV and CDR2 is YYDKDF (reference sequence).

In this sample, this clone turned up once. This chain connects TRBV6-5 to TRBJ1-2, with 7 bases lining up with TRBD1. Germline CDR1 and CDR2: MNHEY and SVGAGI. Losses at the gene ends were 5 bases for V and 8 bases for J; bases not matched to a gene: 8. The length of the CDR3 is 13 residues. CDR3 amino acids: CASSNKGQSGYTF. CDR3 coding DNA: TGTGCCAGCAGTAACAAGGGACAGAGCGGCTACACCTTC.

This clone appeared a single time. This rearrangement joins TRBV5-1 to TRBJ2-5, with TRBD2 matching 8 bases. CDR3 length: 16 residues. From germline, CDR1 is SGHRS and CDR2 YFSETQ. V shed 0 bases and J 4 bases; nucleotides not matched to a gene: 8. Here the CDR3 reads CASSLAAAGVGETQYF. The CDR3 DNA reads TGCGCCAGCAGCTTGGCCGCAGCGGGGGTGGGAGAGACCCAGTACTTC.

V gene TRBV5-1 combines with J gene TRBJ2-3; D is perhaps TRBD1 (5 bases). CDR1 is SGHRS and CDR2 is YFSETQ in the germline V gene. The CDR3 loop spans 14 amino acids. V lost 3 bases, J lost 4 bases, and 12 bases lay in between. CDR3 in DNA: TGCGCCAGCAGCTCGAACCCAGGGTCAGATACGCAGTATTTT. The encoded protein is CASSSNPGSDTQYF. Full variable domain (missing parts from reference TRBV5-1 and TRBJ2-3): KAGVTQTPRYLIKTRGQQVTLSCSPISGHRSVSWYQQTPGQGLQFLFEYFSETQRNKGNFPGRFSGRQFSNSRSEMNVSTLELGDSALYLCASSSNPGSDTQYFGPGTRLTVL.

This clone showed up just once. The J gene is TRBJ1-2, the V gene TRBV4-3; the D gene is possibly TRBD1 (6 bases). V was pared by 0 bases and J by 2 bases, with 19 bases between. The CDR3 consists of 18 residues. The germline gives CDR1 LGHNA, CDR2 YSLEER. The CDR3 spells CASSQDLGLIQGNYGYTF. The CDR3 DNA reads as TGCGCCAGCAGCCAAGATCTAGGTTTAATACAGGGCAACTATGGCTACACCTTC.

The J gene is TRBJ2-2, the V gene TRBV2; TRBD1 agrees at 11 bases. The trim removed 8 bases at V and 6 bases at J, leaving 2 bases unmatched. Germline V gene sequence: CDR1 SNHLY, CDR2 FYNNEI. This CDR3 spans 13 amino acids. The chain's CDR3 is CASRDRGAGELFF. DNA for the CDR3: TGTGCCAGCCGGGACAGGGGGGCCGGGGAGCTGTTTTTT.

V usage is TRBV5-1 and J usage is TRBJ1-2, with D possibly matching TRBD1 (6 bases). Trimming left V 0 bases short and J 0 bases short, with 6 bases between. The CDR3 length is 14 residues. In germline, CDR1 is SGHRS, CDR2 YFSETQ. The CDR3 spells CASSLGQANYGYTF. CDR3 bases: TGCGCCAGCAGCTTGGGACAGGCTAACTATGGCTACACCTTC.

The chain is built from TRBV10-1 and TRBJ2-3, with 9 bases that match TRBD1. Per germline, CDR1 WNHNN and CDR2 SYGVQD (reference sequence). The V segment lost 7 bases and the J segment 10 bases; nucleotides outside the gene matches: 3. This CDR3 spans 11 amino acids. The CDR3: CASMGTGPQYF. The CDR3, as DNA: TGCGCCAGCATGGGGACAGGGCCGCAGTATTTT.

The chain recombines TRBV6-5 with TRBJ1-5; D is undetermined. V was trimmed by 8 bases and J by 3 bases, leaving 11 bases between them. The CDR3 consists of 13 residues. Per the germline V gene, CDR1 is MNHEY and CDR2 is SVGAGI. DNA for the CDR3: TGTGCCAGCGCTCGCGACCTCAATCAGCCCCAGCATTTT. This gives the protein CASARDLNQPQHF.

The V gene is TRBV3-1 (or the pseudogene TRBV3-2), the J gene TRBJ2-3; TRBD1 aligns across 8 bases. The length of the CDR3 is 15 residues. CDR1 is LGHDT, CDR2 YNNKEL, per germline (reference sequence). Trimming cost V 4 bases and J 4 bases; bases outside gene matches: 7. CDR3 in amino acids: CASSPGQGASDTQYF. The CDR3 coding sequence is TGTGCCAGCAGCCCGGGCCAGGGGGCCTCAGATACGCAGTATTTT.

This CDR3 reads CASSQGTGGNTEAFF. The CDR3 DNA is TGTGCCAGCAGCCAAGGTACGGGGGGGAACACTGAAGCTTTCTTT. The chain couples TRBV3-1 (or the pseudogene TRBV3-2) to TRBJ1-1; possible D gene TRBD1, 5 bases. This CDR3 comprises 15 residues. V lost 1 base and J 1 base, leaving 10 bases between the germline ends. From germline, CDR1 is LGHDT and CDR2 YNNKEL (reference sequence).

This clone was detected once. The V call is TRBV3-1 (or the pseudogene TRBV3-2), the J call TRBJ2-2; 10 bases are a match to TRBD2. CDR3 length equals 14 residues. The germline V gene encodes CDR1 LGHDT and CDR2 YNNKEL (reference sequence). V trimming: 8 bases; J trimming: 5 bases; junction bases outside the gene matches: 5. The CDR3 coding sequence is TGTGCCAGCCAAGCGGGGGGGCTAACCGGGGAGCTGTTTTTT. This translates into CASQAGGLTGELFF.